The source of this TCR beta chain is a study of beta chain features in type 1 diabetes. The study, taken as a whole, reports: In comparison with healthy donors, patients had naive, central memory and Treg TCRB repertoires that appeared more similar.

Reverse transcription of all isolated RNA meant that expressed TCRB transcripts were sequenced. The assay was immunoSEQ multiplex PCR, and TCRdb's table has in-frame clones only and misses some. The profile shows 150,000 to 160,000 clones, approximately 10% of them singletons. This CDR3 has 16 amino acids. Germline CDR1 is LGHNA and CDR2 is YSLEER. Unmatched junction bases numbered 6, after V lost 4 bases and J lost 1 base. In its sample, this clone was seen a few times. The antigen remains unidentified. The V gene is TRBV4-3, the J gene TRBJ2-2; 7 positions agree with TRBD1. The sample consisted of central memory CD4+ T cells from blood. This clonotype was obtained from a man aged 18 to 30 in good health. The CDR3 DNA reads as TGCGCCAGCAGCCGACAAAACAGGGGGAACACCGGGGAGCTGTTTTTT. It specifies CASSRQNRGNTGELFF.